Shown below are 32 T cell receptor beta chains from a single sample sequenced in a study of OX40 agonist ivuxolimab in advanced cancers. Sequencing was performed with immunoSEQ multiplex PCR; in TCRdb, only in-frame clones are kept and a portion is missing. This table holds approximately 82,000 clones, 88% found once. Sequences were derived from CD4+ or CD8+ T cells sorted from blood, sampled in a trial of the OX40 agonist ivuxolimab. Receptors were obtained from an adult with an advanced solid tumor such as melanoma, head and neck, liver or kidney cancer.

The chain has TRBV6-5 and TRBJ2-7, with D perhaps assigned TRBD1 or TRBD2 (5 bases each). This CDR3 is built from 14 residues. Germline values: CDR1 MNHEY, CDR2 SVGAGI. Trimming left V 6 bases short and J 5 bases short, with 17 bases between. CDR3 DNA sequence: TGTGCCAGCAGAAGCCCCGGGGCCCAGGACGAGCAGTACTTC. It specifies CASRSPGAQDEQYF.

The chain employs TRBV28 and TRBJ1-3; D unresolved. The germline CDR1 and CDR2 sequences are MDHEN and SYDVKM. Trimming took off 6 bases at V and 0 bases at J, with 6 bases between the two ends. This CDR3 has 13 residues. Written as DNA, the CDR3 is TGTGCCAGCAGCCTTTACTCTGGAAACACCATATATTTT. As protein: CASSLYSGNTIYF.

Only one count was recorded for this clone. The rearrangement links TRBV6-1 to TRBJ1-1; possibly TRBD1 for D (5 bases). V was trimmed by 6 bases and J by 0 bases, leaving 11 bases between them. The CDR3 runs to 14 residues. Per the germline V gene, CDR1 is MNHNS and CDR2 is SASEGT. The CDR3: CASSRGGVNTEAFF. Written as DNA, the CDR3 is TGTGCCAGCAGCCGGGGCGGGGTGAACACTGAAGCTTTCTTT.

This sequence joins TRBV7-2 and TRBJ2-3; 7 bases are shared with TRBD2. The trim removed 1 base at V and 7 bases at J, leaving 5 bases unmatched. The CDR3 is 14 amino acids. The V gene's germline CDR1 is SGHTA and CDR2 FQGNSA. The chain's CDR3 is CASSLDASGNTQYF. The CDR3 DNA is TGTGCCAGCAGCTTAGATGCTAGCGGCAATACGCAGTATTTT. The entire variable domain, with the rest obtained from reference TRBV7-2 and TRBJ2-3, is as follows: GAGVSQSPSNKVTEKGKDVELRCDPISGHTALYWYRQSLGQGLEFLIYFQGNSAPDKSGLPSDRFSAERTGGSVSTLTIQRTQQEDSAVYLCASSLDASGNTQYFGPGTRLTVL.

The V and J genes are TRBV5-1 and TRBJ2-3; the match to TRBD1 covers 12 bases. Looked up from germline, CDR1 is SGHRS and CDR2 is YFSETQ. After removal of 4 bases from V and 5 bases from J, the junction contained 17 bases not matched to a gene. This CDR3 is built from 19 residues. The CDR3 nucleotides read TGCGCCAGCAGCCAGGGACAGGGGGCGCGGGGTACAGAGATAGATACGCAGTATTTT. This sequence encodes CASSQGQGARGTEIDTQYF.

A note on this clone: The junction shows a germline mismatch at one end, possibly a read error. The rearrangement links TRBV28 to TRBJ2-5; perhaps TRBD1 as D (6 bases). CDR1 MDHEN and CDR2 SYDVKM come from the germline V gene. The CDR3 has 11 amino acids. CDR3 in DNA: TGTGCCAGCAGTACAGACAGGTACCAACACTTC. It codes for CASSTDRYQHF.

The chain uses TRBV27 and TRBJ2-3; D call uncertain. Germline lookup yields CDR1 MNHEY and CDR2 SMNVEV (reference sequence). The CDR3 totals 14 residues. Deletions cut 3 bases from V and 3 bases from J, with 10 bases between. CDR3 in amino acids: CASSFTEATDTQYF. CDR3 coding DNA: TGTGCCAGCAGTTTTACCGAGGCGACAGATACGCAGTATTTT.

This chain connects TRBV4-3 to TRBJ2-1; 8 bases agree with TRBD1. V gave up 0 bases and J gave up 13 bases; unmatched junction bases: 14. The CDR3 consists of 16 residues. The germline CDR1 and CDR2 sequences are LGHNA and YSLEER. This chain's CDR3 is CASSQDWAGGGKEQFF. CDR3 nucleotides: TGCGCCAGCAGCCAAGATTGGGCAGGGGGCGGGAAAGAACAGTTCTTC.

This chain links TRBV7-9 with TRBJ2-7, with 7 bases aligning to TRBD1. The CDR3 sequence is 14 residues long. The germline gives CDR1 SEHNR, CDR2 FQNEAQ (reference sequence). The J segment lost 3 bases and the V segment lost 7 bases, leaving 9 bases of the junction unmatched. CDR3 in DNA: TGTGCCAGCAACTCGGACAGGTTAAGCTACGAGCAGTACTTC. This translates into CASNSDRLSYEQYF.

This clone has only one observation. The chain joins TRBV15 to TRBJ1-2; a weak D match, TRBD1 (5 bases). The CDR3 runs to 14 residues. The germline gives CDR1 LNHNV, CDR2 YYDKDF (reference sequence). The V end lost 3 bases, the J end lost 6 bases, and 14 bases lay between the germline ends. CDR3 bases: TGTGCCACCAGCAGGGGGCGCTATGCGGATGGCTACACCTTC. Amino acid sequence: CATSRGRYADGYTF.

The genes are TRBV29-1 and TRBJ2-7; TRBD2 is a possible D gene (7 bases). Germline V CDR1 and CDR2: SQVTM, ANQGSEA. The V end was cut by 3 bases, the J end by 7 bases, with 16 bases between. The CDR3 covers 13 residues. DNA for the CDR3: TGCAGCGTTGACTCTAGCGGCCAGGGGGAGCAGTACTTC. It is translated as CSVDSSGQGEQYF.

Only one count was recorded for this clone. The chain employs TRBV7-2 and TRBJ1-2; TRBD1 is a possible D gene (5 bases). Deletions cut 5 bases from V and 8 bases from J, with 24 bases between. The CDR3 consists of 16 residues. The germline V gene encodes CDR1 SGHTA and CDR2 FQGNSA. In nucleotides, the CDR3 is TGTGCCAGCAGCCAGCTTGGGCAGGGTGGTTCGATCGGCTACACCTTC. Translation gives CASSQLGQGGSIGYTF.

V gene TRBV10-3 combines with J gene TRBJ1-5; D remains unclear. The CDR3 has 13 residues. Trimming stripped 3 bases from V and 4 bases from J, with 7 bases between. Germline CDR1 ENHRY, CDR2 SYGVKD. CDR3 in amino acids: CAISDRINQPQHF. For the CDR3, the DNA is TGTGCCATCAGTGACAGAATAAATCAGCCCCAGCATTTT.

The CDR3 reads CAWSVGTERNEKLFF. CDR3 nucleotides: TGTGCCTGGAGTGTAGGGACCGAGCGTAATGAAAAACTGTTTTTT. The genes are TRBV30 and TRBJ1-4; D may be TRBD1 (5 bases). The CDR3 is 15 amino acids. V lost 0 bases and J lost 4, with 12 bases in between. In germline, CDR1 is GTSNPN, CDR2 SVGIG (reference sequence).

CDR3 sequence reads: CAWSRGGSGANVLTF. The CDR3 nucleotides are TGTGCCTGGAGCCGGGGGGGGTCCGGGGCCAACGTCCTGACTTTC. The J gene is TRBJ2-6, the V gene TRBV30; 8 positions match TRBD2. Germline assignment: CDR1 GTSNPN and CDR2 SVGIG (reference sequence). CDR3 length equals 15 residues. V dropped 3 bases and J dropped 4; count of bases not matched to a gene: 5.

This clone was seen a single time. V is TRBV5-4 and J is TRBJ2-7; 11 bases map to TRBD2. Trimming took 4 bases from V and 4 from J; bases not matched to a gene: 10. CDR1 SGHNT and CDR2 YYREEE come from the germline V gene (reference sequence). The CDR3 extends over 16 amino acids. Here the CDR3 reads CASSTTGLAEGYEQYF. DNA for the CDR3: TGTGCCAGCAGCACTACGGGACTAGCGGAGGGGTACGAGCAGTACTTC.

The gene calls are TRBV7-3 and TRBJ2-4; D possibly corresponds to TRBD2 (6 bases). The germline gives CDR1 SGHTA, CDR2 FQGTGA. The CDR3 has 16 residues. The V gene lost 2 bases and the J gene lost 1 base, with 12 bases spanning the gap. The CDR3 loop is CASSLRGSGAKNIQYF. As DNA, the CDR3 is TGTGCCAGCAGCTTACGTGGGAGCGGGGCCAAAAACATTCAGTACTTC. Using reference TRBV7-3 and TRBJ2-4 for the parts outside the CDR3, the full variable domain is GAGVSQTPSNKVTEKGKYVELRCDPISGHTALYWYRQSLGQGPEFLIYFQGTGAADDSGLPNDRFFAVRPEGSVSTLKIQRTERGDSAVYLCASSLRGSGAKNIQYFGAGTRLSVL.

This rearrangement joins TRBV10-3 to TRBJ2-1; 12 bases map to TRBD2. The germline V gene encodes CDR1 ENHRY and CDR2 SYGVKD. V was pared by 0 bases and J by 7 bases, with 4 bases of the junction left unmatched. The CDR3 length is 16 residues. The CDR3 loop reads CAISESASGRENEQFF. Here the CDR3 DNA reads TGTGCCATCAGTGAGTCGGCTAGCGGGAGGGAAAATGAGCAGTTCTTC.

This chain links TRBV28 with TRBJ2-1; TRBD1 might be the D (5 bases). The CDR3 runs 15 residues. Trimming shortened V by 6 bases and J by 2 bases, and 14 bases separated the two germline ends. Germline CDR1 reads MDHEN; CDR2 reads SYDVKM. This CDR3 reads CASRLTVGAYNEQFF. DNA for the CDR3: TGTGCCAGCAGGCTGACAGTAGGCGCCTACAATGAGCAGTTCTTC.

V usage is TRBV9 and J usage is TRBJ2-7, with 12 bases lining up with TRBD2. Germline lookup yields CDR1 SGDLS and CDR2 YYNGEE. After removal of 2 bases from V and 3 bases from J, the junction contained 0 bases not matched to a gene. CDR3 length: 14 residues. The CDR3 region has the DNA TGTGCCAGCAGCGTGACTAGCGGGAGCTACGAGCAGTACTTC. It yields the protein CASSVTSGSYEQYF.

This clone was picked up a small number of times. V and J are TRBV7-6 and TRBJ2-7, with 7 bases matching TRBD1. Germline trimming cut 1 base from V and 2 bases from J; bases unmatched to any gene: 5. Germline V gives CDR1 SGHVS, CDR2 FNYEAQ. This CDR3 has 15 residues. CDR3 nucleotide sequence: TGTGCCAGCAGCTTAGGACGGGACAGCCCCTACGAGCAGTACTTC. Protein: CASSLGRDSPYEQYF.

This clone was seen a handful of times. For the CDR3, the DNA is TGTGCCAGCAGCTTCGGCGACAGGGTAGGAGAGACCCAGTACTTC. It yields the protein CASSFGDRVGETQYF. The chain carries TRBV13 and TRBJ2-5, with 7 bases that match TRBD1. There are 15 residues in the CDR3. V trimming: 3 bases; J trimming: 4 bases; junction bases outside the gene matches: 8. The V gene's germline CDR1 is PRHDT and CDR2 FYEKMQ (reference sequence).

The CDR3 nucleotides read TGTGCCAGCAGCTTGGATACAACTAATGAAAAACTGTTTTTT. Translating it yields CASSLDTTNEKLFF. The chain recombines TRBV7-9 with TRBJ1-4; D remains ambiguous. This CDR3 contains 14 residues. V was cut by 3 bases and J by 0 bases, with 5 bases left in between. Germline values: CDR1 SEHNR, CDR2 FQNEAQ (reference sequence).

The rearrangement joins TRBV4-3 to TRBJ2-3; weak D call: TRBD2 (5 bases). Trimming stripped 0 bases from V and 0 bases from J, with 28 bases between. Germline CDR1 reads LGHNA; CDR2 reads YSLEER. The length of the CDR3 is 22 residues. CDR3 loop: CASSQDSRGLNWWRISTDTQYF. The CDR3 DNA sequence: TGCGCCAGCAGCCAAGATAGTAGAGGCCTCAATTGGTGGAGGATTAGCACAGATACGCAGTATTTT.

This chain joins TRBV6-5 and TRBJ1-5, with 10 bases that match TRBD1. Germline V gives CDR1 MNHEY, CDR2 SVGAGI. The CDR3 contains 16 residues. Germline trimming cut 4 bases from V and 4 bases from J; bases unmatched to any gene: 7. CDR3: CASSSNRDRGNQPQHF. For the CDR3, the DNA is TGTGCCAGCAGTTCTAACCGGGACAGGGGTAATCAGCCCCAGCATTTT.

The chain has TRBV6-5 and TRBJ2-1; TRBD1 aligns across 9 bases. The V gene's germline CDR1 is MNHEY and CDR2 SVGAGI. The CDR3 is made up of 15 amino acids. V dropped 6 bases and J dropped 4; count of bases not matched to a gene: 7. CDR3 residues: CASRRGTGTYNEQFF. The CDR3 DNA reads TGTGCCAGCAGGAGGGGGACAGGGACTTACAATGAGCAGTTCTTC.

This rearrangement joins TRBV5-5 to TRBJ2-1; 8 bases line up with TRBD1. Trimming at V came to 1 base and at J to 2 bases, leaving 5 bases not matched to a gene. The CDR3 is made up of 16 amino acids. Germline V gives CDR1 SGHKS, CDR2 YYEKEE (reference sequence). Written as DNA, the CDR3 is TGTGCCAGCAGCTTGTTGGACAGGGTTACCTACAATGAGCAGTTCTTC. Residues: CASSLLDRVTYNEQFF.

This chain joins TRBV7-3 and TRBJ2-3, with TRBD1 matching 7 bases. Germline loops: CDR1 SGHTA, CDR2 FQGTGA. The CDR3 has 15 residues. J lost 5 bases, V lost 2 bases, and 7 bases had no gene match. This CDR3 is CASSLDRALGDTQYF. CDR3 in DNA: TGTGCCAGCAGCTTAGACAGGGCCCTAGGAGATACGCAGTATTTT. Full variable domain (rest looked up from reference TRBV7-3 and TRBJ2-3): GAGVSQTPSNKVTEKGKYVELRCDPISGHTALYWYRQSLGQGPEFLIYFQGTGAADDSGLPNDRFFAVRPEGSVSTLKIQRTERGDSAVYLCASSLDRALGDTQYFGPGTRLTVL.

The V call is TRBV4-3, the J call TRBJ2-7; TRBD2 agrees at 10 bases. The CDR3 consists of 17 residues. The V segment lost 1 base and the J segment 0 bases; nucleotides outside the gene matches: 6. Germline V CDR1 and CDR2: LGHNA, YSLEER. The CDR3, as DNA: TGCGCCAGCAGCCAAGCCCCCTGGACTAGCGGCTCCTACGAGCAGTACTTC. It is translated as CASSQAPWTSGSYEQYF.

J is TRBJ2-7 and V is TRBV7-2; TRBD1 or TRBD2 may be the D gene (5 bases each). Germline-derived CDR1 and CDR2 are SGHTA and FQGNSA. The CDR3 contains 13 residues. The V gene lost 5 bases and the J gene lost 4 bases, with 12 bases spanning the gap. CDR3 amino acids: CASSLGDGYEQYF. CDR3 bases: TGTGCCAGCAGCCTAGGGGACGGATACGAGCAGTACTTC.

CDR3 DNA: TGTGCCAGCAGTTTATCCGTGCGGGGTGTGGGGAACACCGGGGAGCTGTTTTTT. It codes for CASSLSVRGVGNTGELFF. The V and J genes are TRBV27 and TRBJ2-2, with D perhaps matching TRBD2 (6 bases). From germline, CDR1 is MNHEY and CDR2 SMNVEV (reference sequence). The CDR3 extends over 18 amino acids. The V and J ends lost 0 bases and 1 base respectively, with 15 bases between them.

V usage is TRBV15 and J usage is TRBJ1-4; D not resolved. The germline V gene encodes CDR1 LNHNV and CDR2 YYDKDF (reference sequence). CDR3 length equals 15 residues. With 0 bases removed from V and 8 bases from J, the gap between germline ends came to 13 bases. The CDR3 reads CATSRDMRVIEKLFF. The CDR3 bases are TGTGCCACCAGCAGAGATATGAGGGTAATCGAAAAACTGTTTTTT.